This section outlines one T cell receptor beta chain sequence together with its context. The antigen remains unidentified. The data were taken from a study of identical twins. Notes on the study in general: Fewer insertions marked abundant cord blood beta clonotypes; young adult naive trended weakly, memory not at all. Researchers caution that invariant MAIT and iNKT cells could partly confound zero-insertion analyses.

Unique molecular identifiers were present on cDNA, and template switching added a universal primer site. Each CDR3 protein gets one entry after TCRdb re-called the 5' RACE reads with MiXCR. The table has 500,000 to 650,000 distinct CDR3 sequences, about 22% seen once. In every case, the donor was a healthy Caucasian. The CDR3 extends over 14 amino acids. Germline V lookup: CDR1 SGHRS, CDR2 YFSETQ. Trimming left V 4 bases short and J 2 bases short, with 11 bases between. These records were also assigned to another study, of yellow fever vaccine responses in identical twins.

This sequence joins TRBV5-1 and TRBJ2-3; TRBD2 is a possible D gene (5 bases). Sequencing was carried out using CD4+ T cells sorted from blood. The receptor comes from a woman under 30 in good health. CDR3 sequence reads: CASSGGLYTDTQYF. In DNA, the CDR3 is TGCGCCAGCAGCGGCGGACTCTACACAGATACGCAGTATTTT.